The TCR beta chain described here comes from a study of blood T cell repertoires in COVID-19. Study information: Sources were T cells, B-cell-depleted T cells, or PBMCs; the material itself was cDNA or gDNA.

The CDR3 contains 10 residues. Germline CDR1 MNHEY, CDR2 SVGAGI. Trimming took off 8 bases at V and 7 bases at J, with 8 bases between the two ends. Per the original data handling: Counts of nucleated cells, estimated from reference gene primer amplification, were obtained. Measured with immunoSEQ multiplex PCR; TCRdb has only the in-frame clones, and not every one. V and J calls and clone size are those listed in that table; D and trimming were worked out from the DNA. Here the sample spans around 130,000 clones, around 86% being singletons. The rearrangement uses TRBV6-5 and TRBJ1-2; D possibly corresponds to TRBD1 (6 bases). The clonotype comes from a woman aged 45 to 65 who had recovered from COVID-19. Input material: peripheral blood. The CDR3 sequence: CASQGFGYTF. The CDR3 DNA follows: TGTGCCAGCCAGGGGTTTGGCTACACCTTC.